There are a few counts of the clone carrying this T cell receptor beta chain. These data originate in a study of control samples from healthy donors and cancer patients. This CDR3 is 14 amino acids long. Germline V gives CDR1 KGHSH, CDR2 LQKENI. The ends were cut back, 0 bases at V and 4 bases at J, with 9 bases in the middle. Here immunoSEQ multiplex PCR was the method, and the copy in TCRdb shows in-frame clones only, minus some. The sample has roughly 130,000 clones; about 88% are singletons. This sequence joins TRBV18 and TRBJ1-2, with no clear D. Specimen: blood. This TCR was sampled from a man between 50 and 59 years old in good health. The CDR3 sequence is CASSPPTESYGYTF. DNA of the CDR3: TGTGCCAGCTCACCACCTACAGAGAGCTATGGCTACACCTTC.